The next 15 T cell receptor beta chains were all read from a single sample in a study of technical replicates of blood from several donors. Using immunoSEQ multiplex PCR, the repertoire was profiled, and TCRdb retains in-frame clones only, with some absent. Here the sample spans about 88,000 clones, just under 95% being singletons. Sequencing used T cells isolated from PBMCs. The receptors come from a human donor in good health.

The sample holds a few counts of this clone. J is TRBJ1-5 and V is TRBV30; TRBD1 matches at 8 bases. V was clipped by 2 bases and J by 3 bases; unmatched bases: 3. Germline assignment: CDR1 GTSNPN and CDR2 SVGIG (reference sequence). The CDR3 has 14 amino acids. In DNA form, the CDR3 reads TGTGCCTGGAGTAGGGGACAGGTCAATCAGCCCCAGCATTTT. The encoded protein is CAWSRGQVNQPQHF.

V and J are TRBV7-8 and TRBJ2-5; possible D gene TRBD2, 6 bases. The germline V and J ends were trimmed by 7 bases and 5 bases, with 20 bases remaining between them. The length of the CDR3 is 15 residues. CDR1 SGHVS and CDR2 FQNEAQ come from the germline V gene. CDR3 in amino acids: CASTFGGLGTETQYF. Written as DNA, the CDR3 is TGTGCCAGCACGTTTGGGGGGTTGGGAACGGAGACCCAGTACTTC.

This chain links TRBV4-1 with TRBJ1-4; D gene unclear. Per the germline V gene, CDR1 is MGHRA and CDR2 is YSYEKL. Deletions cut 3 bases from V and 7 bases from J, with 6 bases between. The length of the CDR3 is 12 residues. The CDR3 is CASSQLVEKLFF. CDR3 sequence (DNA): TGCGCCAGCAGCCAGCTAGTTGAAAAACTGTTTTTT.

The count of this clone is one. The CDR3 spells CASSSNRQPWEKLFF. As DNA, the CDR3 is TGTGCCAGCAGTTCAAATCGACAGCCGTGGGAAAAACTGTTTTTT. The chain carries TRBV6-5 and TRBJ1-4; maybe TRBD1 (5 bases). Trimming took 4 bases from V and 8 from J, leaving 17 bases between them. The CDR3 totals 15 residues. Germline V gene sequence: CDR1 MNHEY, CDR2 SVGAGI.

The chain carries TRBV2 and TRBJ1-5; D ambiguous. Trimming pared 7 bases from V and 0 bases from J, leaving 10 bases between. The CDR3 is made up of 14 amino acids. CDR1 is SNHLY, CDR2 FYNNEI, per germline. The CDR3 DNA reads TGTGCCAGCACTGACGGTTATAGCAATCAGCCCCAGCATTTT. This codes for CASTDGYSNQPQHF. Combining the CDR3 with reference TRBV2 and TRBJ1-5 gives the whole variable domain EPEVTQTPSHQVTQMGQEVILRCVPISNHLYFYWYRQILGQKVEFLVSFYNNEISEKSEIFDDQFSVERPDGSNFTLKIRSTKLEDSAMYFCASTDGYSNQPQHFGDGTRLSIL.

This rearrangement joins TRBV10-3 to TRBJ1-1, with 10 positions matching TRBD1. With 6 bases clipped from V and 7 bases from J, the junction kept 14 bases outside the gene matches. The germline V gene has CDR1 ENHRY and CDR2 SYGVKD. The CDR3 is 16 amino acids. CDR3 sequence reads: CAIREPGQGSLYEAFF. The CDR3, as DNA: TGTGCCATCAGAGAGCCGGGACAGGGGTCCCTTTATGAAGCTTTCTTT.

The chain is built from TRBV7-2 and TRBJ2-1; D may be TRBD1 (5 bases). CDR1 and CDR2 from the germline V gene are SGHTA and FQGNSA. Trimming took 0 bases from V and 4 from J, leaving 10 bases between them. The CDR3 is 15 amino acids. This CDR3 reads CASSLAPGLYNEQFF. The CDR3, as DNA: TGTGCCAGCAGCTTAGCGCCAGGGCTGTACAATGAGCAGTTCTTC.

The chain has TRBV4-3 and TRBJ2-1; no firm D call. Looked up from germline, CDR1 is LGHNA and CDR2 is YSLEER. V lost 2 bases to trimming and J lost 6 bases, with 8 bases between them. The CDR3 has 13 amino acids. CDR3 DNA: TGCGCCAGCAGCCAAACCCCGGTCAATGAGCAGTTCTTC. It is translated as CASSQTPVNEQFF.

The sample holds one count of this clone. The chain links TRBV4-3 to TRBJ2-7; 8 nucleotides match TRBD2. The CDR3 runs 14 residues. Germline CDR1 LGHNA, CDR2 YSLEER. With V trimmed by 3 bases and J by 3 bases, 4 bases remained unmatched. The CDR3 sequence: CASSQEAGGYEQYF. The CDR3 bases are TGCGCCAGCAGCCAGGAGGCGGGAGGCTACGAGCAGTACTTC.

The CDR3 region has the DNA TGTGCCAGCAGCTTAGCCGCGGAGGGGCCCCAGCCCCAGCATTTT. This gives the protein CASSLAAEGPQPQHF. The chain combines TRBV7-8 with TRBJ1-5, with D tentatively TRBD1 (5 bases). Trimming took 0 bases from V and 7 from J, leaving 13 bases between them. The CDR3 is 15 amino acids. The germline CDR1 and CDR2 sequences are SGHVS and FQNEAQ. Filled out from reference TRBV7-8 and TRBJ1-5, the complete variable domain reads GAGVSQSPRYKVAKRGQDVALRCDPISGHVSLFWYQQALGQGPEFLTYFQNEAQLDKSGLPSDRFFAERPEGSVSTLKIQRTQQEDSAVYLCASSLAAEGPQPQHFGDGTRLSIL.

The chain has TRBV30 and TRBJ2-5; D may be TRBD2 (5 bases). CDR3 length equals 14 residues. CDR1 GTSNPN and CDR2 SVGIG come from the germline V gene (reference sequence). Trimming cost V 1 base and J 5 bases, with 14 bases left between them. CDR3 protein: CAWSGPGVGETQYF. As DNA, the CDR3 is TGTGCCTGGAGTGGGCCCGGGGTTGGGGAGACCCAGTACTTC.

J is TRBJ2-5 and V is TRBV12-5; 14 positions match TRBD2. The germline V gene encodes CDR1 LGHNT and CDR2 FRNRAP. V lost 6 bases, J lost 4 bases, and 13 bases stayed unmatched. This CDR3 region has 18 residues. The CDR3 protein is CASGRGKKGLAGAETQYF. The CDR3 DNA follows: TGTGCTAGTGGGAGAGGAAAAAAGGGACTAGCGGGAGCAGAGACCCAGTACTTC.

The gene calls are TRBV7-9 and TRBJ2-2, with D tentatively TRBD1 (6 bases). There are 15 residues in the CDR3. Per the germline V gene, CDR1 is SEHNR and CDR2 is FQNEAQ (reference sequence). Trimming shortened V by 3 bases and J by 7 bases, and 15 bases separated the two germline ends. The CDR3 bases are TGTGCCAGCAGCTTTCCCGGGACAAGGGGCGGGGAGCTGTTTTTT. It translates to CASSFPGTRGGELFF.

V gene TRBV10-2 combines with J gene TRBJ2-7; 10 nucleotides agree with TRBD2. The CDR3 spans 15 residues. The V and J ends lost 2 bases and 3 bases, in that order; junction bases with no gene match: 4. Germline V gene data show CDR1 as WSHSY and CDR2 as SAAADI. The CDR3 nucleotides are TGCGCCAGCAGTGAGGGTAGCGGGAGGTTCTACGAGCAGTACTTC. This translates into CASSEGSGRFYEQYF.

This clone turned up a few times. V gene TRBV6-5 combines with J gene TRBJ1-1; D gene ambiguous. The CDR3 runs 14 residues. Trimming took 0 bases from V and 4 from J, leaving 9 bases between them. Germline-derived CDR1 and CDR2 are MNHEY and SVGAGI. The CDR3 region has the DNA TGTGCCAGCAGTTACTCGAGGAGGGTCACTGAAGCTTTCTTT. It yields the protein CASSYSRRVTEAFF.